A single sample is the source of the 13 T cell receptor beta chains below, sequenced in a study of T cell changes during pregnancy in multiple sclerosis. Method: immunoSEQ multiplex PCR; TCRdb's copy keeps in-frame clones and lacks some. This repertoire shows over 60,000 clones, about nine tenths found once; its top ten account for about 0.7%. The source was peripheral blood, collected in the third trimester of pregnancy. The receptors here all came from a female donor in good health, enrolled as a control in a pregnancy study.

The chain couples TRBV19 to TRBJ2-6; 7 nucleotides line up with TRBD1. V shed 7 bases, J shed 2 bases, and the junction held 5 bases outside the gene matches. Per the germline V gene, CDR1 is LNHDA and CDR2 is SQIVND (reference sequence). This CDR3 is 15 amino acids long. CDR3 coding DNA: TGTGCCAGTATTGCCGACAGGGCTGGGGCCAACGTCCTGACTTTC. Its protein product is CASIADRAGANVLTF.

The chain links TRBV20-1 to TRBJ2-1; D gene unclear. Trimming shortened V by 3 bases and J by 5 bases, and 5 bases separated the two germline ends. The CDR3 contains 11 residues. Germline assignment: CDR1 DFQATT and CDR2 SNEGSKA (reference sequence). The CDR3 sequence is CSARYNNEQFF. The CDR3 DNA sequence: TGCAGTGCTAGGTATAACAATGAGCAGTTCTTC.

This chain connects TRBV2 to TRBJ2-1, with D possibly TRBD1 on 6 matching bases. This CDR3 has 18 amino acids. Germline loops: CDR1 SNHLY, CDR2 FYNNEI. Deletions cut 6 bases from V and 3 bases from J, with 24 bases between. The CDR3 DNA is TGTGCCAGCAGCGCACAGGGTCTCAGTGGTCTGTTCTACAATGAGCAGTTCTTC. This encodes CASSAQGLSGLFYNEQFF.

V gene TRBV6-1 combines with J gene TRBJ1-1; D gene uncertain. Germline CDR1 is MNHNS and CDR2 is SASEGT. The CDR3 covers 12 residues. The V end lost 7 bases, the J end lost 2 bases, and 8 bases lay between the germline ends. CDR3 in amino acids: CASTPRNTEAFF. In DNA, the CDR3 is TGTGCCAGCACCCCCAGAAACACTGAAGCTTTCTTT.

The chain couples TRBV5-8 to TRBJ2-1; 11 bases are shared with TRBD1. Germline-derived CDR1 and CDR2 are SGHTS and YDEGEE. This CDR3 comprises 15 residues. V trimming: 3 bases; J trimming: 8 bases; junction bases outside the gene matches: 7. CDR3 sequence reads: CASSWGQGVRDEQFF. In nucleotides, the CDR3 is TGTGCCAGCAGCTGGGGACAGGGGGTTAGGGATGAGCAGTTCTTC.

V and J are TRBV7-9 and TRBJ1-2; D gene ambiguous. Germline CDR1 reads SEHNR; CDR2 reads FQNEAQ (reference sequence). The length of the CDR3 is 13 residues. Trimming pared 1 base from V and 6 bases from J, leaving 9 bases between. CDR3 DNA sequence: TGTGCCAGCAGCTTAGTAACCGGGGATGGCTACACCTTC. Protein product: CASSLVTGDGYTF.

The gene calls are TRBV19 and TRBJ1-2, with TRBD1 matching 8 bases. The germline CDR1 and CDR2 sequences are LNHDA and SQIVND (reference sequence). Unmatched junction bases numbered 7, after V lost 6 bases and J lost 7 bases. The CDR3 sequence is 13 residues long. The CDR3 nucleotides read TGTGCCAGTAGCGACCAGGGGGCAGCTGGCTACACCTTC. Its protein is CASSDQGAAGYTF.

The chain combines TRBV19 with TRBJ2-5; 8 bases line up with TRBD1. The germline gives CDR1 LNHDA, CDR2 SQIVND (reference sequence). Trimming at V came to 2 bases and at J to 3 bases, leaving 5 bases not matched to a gene. This CDR3 comprises 15 residues. As DNA, the CDR3 is TGTGCCAGTAGTATACTGGCAGGGGGCAAAGAGACCCAGTACTTC. Amino acids: CASSILAGGKETQYF.

The J gene is TRBJ1-2, the V gene TRBV6-5, with D perhaps matching TRBD1 (6 bases). Between the trimmed V and J ends, which lost 0 bases and 1 base, there was a span of 12 bases. The CDR3 runs 16 residues. CDR1 is MNHEY, CDR2 SVGAGI, per germline. The CDR3 region is CASSYSGGGSNYGYTF. In DNA form, the CDR3 reads TGTGCCAGCAGTTACTCAGGGGGGGGCAGTAACTATGGCTACACCTTC.

The chain uses TRBV28 and TRBJ2-2, with TRBD2 matching 9 bases. The V and J ends lost 3 bases and 0 bases, in that order; junction bases with no gene match: 5. CDR1 MDHEN and CDR2 SYDVKM come from the germline V gene. This CDR3 spans 17 amino acids. In DNA, the CDR3 is TGTGCCAGCAGTTTTCCCAGCGGGAGGCCGAACACCGGGGAGCTGTTTTTT. This translates into CASSFPSGRPNTGELFF.

The chain recombines TRBV2 with TRBJ2-5; 9 bases agree with TRBD2. From germline, CDR1 is SNHLY and CDR2 FYNNEI. With 3 bases clipped from V and 6 bases from J, the junction kept 8 bases outside the gene matches. The CDR3 consists of 15 residues. This CDR3 reads CASSEAGGAVQTQYF. The DNA for the CDR3 is TGTGCCAGCAGTGAGGCGGGGGGGGCCGTTCAGACCCAGTACTTC.

J is TRBJ1-5 and V is TRBV6-5; D remains unclear. The CDR3 loop spans 15 amino acids. The V end lost 0 bases, the J end lost 3 bases, and 9 bases lay between the germline ends. Germline loops: CDR1 MNHEY, CDR2 SVGAGI. The CDR3 reads CASSYSGESNQPQHF. The CDR3, as DNA: TGTGCCAGCAGTTACTCTGGGGAGTCCAATCAGCCCCAGCATTTT.

The V and J genes are TRBV6-4 and TRBJ2-1; D perhaps matches TRBD2 (6 bases). Germline V CDR1 and CDR2: MRHNA, SNTAGT. The V gene lost 5 bases and the J gene lost 8 bases, with 19 bases spanning the gap. The CDR3 spans 15 residues. In DNA, the CDR3 is TGTGCCAGCAGTCCCTTTACGGGAGAGAAGGATGAGCAGTTCTTC. Amino acids: CASSPFTGEKDEQFF.